This TCR beta chain was recorded in a study of response to subunit inactivated influenza vaccine. Each CDR3 protein gets one entry after TCRdb re-called the RT-PCR reads with MiXCR. The sample includes more than 450,000 distinct CDR3 sequences, approximately 7.6% seen only once; the top ten take 10% to 15%. As for this clonotype: What it recognizes is unknown.

With 0 bases removed from V and 2 bases from J, the gap between germline ends came to 9 bases. The CDR3 runs to 15 residues. The germline V gene encodes CDR1 SGDLS and CDR2 YYNGEE. General observations from the study: New T cells are recruited in small numbers by each seasonal influenza vaccination, according to the authors' suggestion.

The rearrangement links TRBV9 to TRBJ2-1, with a tentative D call TRBD1 (6 bases). The sequence was collected from a man aged 50 to 69 who received an inactivated influenza vaccine. The sample in question was PBMCs from blood, obtained less than 30 months after vaccination. CDR3 region: CASSVGQATYNEQFF. DNA of the CDR3: TGTGCCAGCAGCGTAGGACAGGCCACCTACAATGAGCAGTTCTTC.